These 19 T cell receptor beta chains share one sample of origin, sequenced in a study of cytomegalovirus exposure and HLA in healthy donors. Vbeta (60) and Jbeta (13) primers were used in the PCR. Only in-frame clones appear in the TCRdb table, and some are missing; sequencing was by immunoSEQ multiplex PCR. The sample has about 140,000 clones; about 80% are singletons. The source material was PBMCs. These receptors all stem from a male donor in good health and CMV-seropositive.

The chain is built from TRBV19 and TRBJ1-5, with 8 positions matching TRBD1. This CDR3 has 15 amino acids. Trimming took 4 bases from V and 6 from J; bases not matched to a gene: 8. Germline V gives CDR1 LNHDA, CDR2 SQIVND (reference sequence). Written as DNA, the CDR3 is TGTGCCAGTAGTACTTCAGGGGGCGCGGGTCAGCCCCAGCATTTT. Translating it yields CASSTSGGAGQPQHF. Combining the CDR3 with reference TRBV19 and TRBJ1-5 gives the whole variable domain DGGITQSPKYLFRKEGQNVTLSCEQNLNHDAMYWYRQDPGQGLRLIYYSQIVNDFQKGDIAEGYSVSREKKESFPLTVTSAQKNPTAFYLCASSTSGGAGQPQHFGDGTRLSIL.

The chain couples TRBV6-5 to TRBJ2-7, with 9 bases fitting TRBD1. This CDR3 region has 14 residues. With 2 bases clipped from V and 2 bases from J, the junction kept 1 base outside the gene matches. The germline V gene encodes CDR1 MNHEY and CDR2 SVGAGI. The CDR3 DNA reads TGTGCCAGCAGTTACGGGACAGGGACCTACGAGCAGTACTTC. Protein: CASSYGTGTYEQYF.

V usage is TRBV9 and J usage is TRBJ2-1; TRBD2 matches 9 bases. This CDR3 region has 17 residues. From germline, CDR1 is SGDLS and CDR2 YYNGEE. The trim removed 3 bases at V and 3 bases at J, leaving 10 bases unmatched. In nucleotides, the CDR3 is TGTGCCAGCAGCGCCCATATTAGCGGGGGCCACTACAATGAGCAGTTCTTC. This translates into CASSAHISGGHYNEQFF.

The chain combines TRBV4-1 with TRBJ2-7; 13 positions agree with TRBD2. Germline V gives CDR1 MGHRA, CDR2 YSYEKL. V shed 1 base and J 6 bases; nucleotides not matched to a gene: 9. CDR3 size: 17 residues. As DNA, the CDR3 is TGCGCCAGCAGCCAAGTCCTACTAGCGGGGGGGCCGATCGAGCAGTACTTC. Translated: CASSQVLLAGGPIEQYF.

The chain has TRBV19 and TRBJ1-6; D ambiguous. Per germline, CDR1 LNHDA and CDR2 SQIVND (reference sequence). The CDR3 runs 14 residues. The germline V and J ends were trimmed by 6 bases and 6 bases, with 12 bases remaining between them. This CDR3 reads CASSSLGSNSPLHF. The CDR3 bases are TGTGCCAGTAGCTCACTAGGCAGTAATTCACCCCTCCACTTT.

The CDR3 DNA reads as TGTGCCAGCAACGACGGGACAGCCGGCACAGATACGCAGTATTTT. Encoded protein: CASNDGTAGTDTQYF. The V and J genes are TRBV28 and TRBJ2-3; 7 nucleotides align to TRBD1. Germline assignment: CDR1 MDHEN and CDR2 SYDVKM. This CDR3 is 15 amino acids long. V shed 7 bases and J 1 base; nucleotides not matched to a gene: 8.

V gene TRBV5-4 combines with J gene TRBJ2-7; maybe TRBD2 (6 bases). Germline CDR1 is SGHNT and CDR2 is YYREEE (reference sequence). V lost 2 bases and J 4 bases, leaving 10 bases between the germline ends. CDR3 length: 13 amino acids. Here the CDR3 reads CASSLGGTYEQYF. For the CDR3, the DNA is TGTGCCAGCAGCTTAGGAGGGACTTACGAGCAGTACTTC.

V and J are TRBV29-1 and TRBJ2-6, with unresolved D. Germline V lookup: CDR1 SQVTM, CDR2 ANQGSEA. CDR3 length equals 16 residues. Trimming took 7 bases from V and 3 from J, leaving 19 bases between them. The CDR3 here is CSAWYPSGRGANVLTF. The CDR3 DNA sequence: TGCAGCGCGTGGTATCCGTCGGGTCGTGGGGCCAACGTCCTGACTTTC. Supplemented by reference TRBV29-1 and TRBJ2-6, the full variable domain reads SAVISQKPSRDICQRGTSLTIQCQVDSQVTMMFWYRQQPGQSLTLIATANQGSEATYESGFVIDKFPISRPNLTFSTLTVSNMSPEDSSIYLCSAWYPSGRGANVLTFGAGSRLTVL.

The chain recombines TRBV13 with TRBJ1-1; D might be TRBD1 (5 bases). This CDR3 is built from 17 residues. Germline loops: CDR1 PRHDT, CDR2 FYEKMQ (reference sequence). V was clipped by 3 bases and J by 1 base, with 18 bases between them. CDR3 bases: TGTGCCAGCAGCTTGATAAGGGACTCAACAGAGAACACTGAAGCTTTCTTT. As protein: CASSLIRDSTENTEAFF.

The J gene is TRBJ2-1, the V gene TRBV5-4, with D maybe TRBD1 (5 bases). V shed 2 bases and J shed 5 bases, with 8 bases lying between them. This CDR3 is built from 13 residues. The germline gives CDR1 SGHNT, CDR2 YYREEE (reference sequence). The CDR3 region has the DNA TGTGCCAGCAGCTTATCAGGGAACAATGAGCAGTTCTTC. This codes for CASSLSGNNEQFF.

Of note for this clone: Compared with germline, one end of the junction differs, possibly owing to a read error. The same CDR3 also results from other DNA sequences found in this sample. This chain joins TRBV7-3 and TRBJ1-1; TRBD1 aligns across 11 bases. Per the germline V gene, CDR1 is SGHTA and CDR2 is FQGTGA. The CDR3 covers 15 residues. The CDR3 region is CASSTGTGGIGEAFF. CDR3 DNA: TGCGCCAGCAGCACCGGGACAGGGGGGATAGGTGAAGCTTTCTTT.

The gene calls are TRBV13 and TRBJ2-7, with 9 positions matching TRBD2. Trimming cost V 3 bases and J 4 bases; bases outside gene matches: 4. CDR1 is PRHDT, CDR2 FYEKMQ, per germline (reference sequence). The CDR3 is 14 amino acids. CDR3 nucleotides: TGTGCCAGCAGCTTTGGCGGGAGGGCTTACGAGCAGTACTTC. Translated: CASSFGGRAYEQYF.

V gene TRBV2 combines with J gene TRBJ2-1; TRBD2 aligns across 10 bases. Trimming cost V 4 bases and J 1 base; bases outside gene matches: 4. The CDR3 covers 16 residues. CDR1 and CDR2 from the germline V gene are SNHLY and FYNNEI. The DNA of the CDR3 is TGTGCCAGCAGTGTTAGAGCGGGGGGGTCCTACAATGAGCAGTTCTTC. This encodes CASSVRAGGSYNEQFF. Drawing the rest from reference TRBV2 and TRBJ2-1, the complete variable domain is EPEVTQTPSHQVTQMGQEVILRCVPISNHLYFYWYRQILGQKVEFLVSFYNNEISEKSEIFDDQFSVERPDGSNFTLKIRSTKLEDSAMYFCASSVRAGGSYNEQFFGPGTRLTVL.

This clone was picked up a small number of times. This chain connects TRBV11-2 to TRBJ1-2; D unresolved. The CDR3 spans 15 residues. Between the trimmed V and J ends, which lost 3 bases and 0 bases, there was a span of 11 bases. CDR1 is SGHAT and CDR2 is FQNNGV in the germline V gene. The CDR3 DNA sequence: TGTGCCAGCAGCTTTTTACACACAGCTAACTATGGCTACACCTTC. It yields the protein CASSFLHTANYGYTF.

This clone appeared once. The V and J genes are TRBV18 and TRBJ2-4; TRBD2 is a possible D gene (7 bases). The V end lost 2 bases, the J end lost 1 base, and 9 bases lay between the germline ends. Germline V gives CDR1 KGHSH, CDR2 LQKENI. CDR3 length equals 15 residues. The CDR3 is CASSPGGGAKNIQYF. CDR3 bases: TGTGCCAGCTCACCAGGCGGGGGCGCCAAAAACATTCAGTACTTC.

The CDR3 region has the DNA TGTGCCAGTAGTAATCCGGGACAGGGGAAAGAGACCCAGTACTTC. It specifies CASSNPGQGKETQYF. The chain combines TRBV19 with TRBJ2-5; 10 bases agree with TRBD1. V lost 4 bases, J lost 3 bases, and 5 bases stayed unmatched. Per germline, CDR1 LNHDA and CDR2 SQIVND (reference sequence). This CDR3 has 15 amino acids.

The V call is TRBV7-9, the J call TRBJ2-1; a possible D gene is TRBD2 (7 bases). The CDR3 sequence is 15 residues long. Per the germline V gene, CDR1 is SEHNR and CDR2 is FQNEAQ (reference sequence). V lost 5 bases to trimming and J lost 7 bases, with 18 bases between them. The CDR3 DNA is TGTGCCAGCAGCCGCCGACTAGGGGGGGGGAATGAGCAGTTCTTC. This translates into CASSRRLGGGNEQFF.

Only one count was recorded for this clone. The V gene is TRBV5-6, the J gene TRBJ2-3, with 10 positions matching TRBD2. J lost 4 bases, V lost 5 bases, and 10 bases had no gene match. The germline gives CDR1 SGHDT, CDR2 YYEEEE. This CDR3 region has 16 residues. As DNA, the CDR3 is TGTGCCAGCAGTTTAATAACTAGCGGGGCCCCAGATACGCAGTATTTT. It encodes CASSLITSGAPDTQYF.

CDR3 nucleotides: TGCGCCAGCAGCTTGGTAGACAGGGGTTCGGGAAACACTGAAGCTTTCTTT. Its translation: CASSLVDRGSGNTEAFF. The chain combines TRBV5-1 with TRBJ1-1; TRBD1 matches at 8 bases. This CDR3 is 17 amino acids long. After removal of 0 bases from V and 2 bases from J, the junction contained 9 bases not matched to a gene. Germline-derived CDR1 and CDR2 are SGHRS and YFSETQ.